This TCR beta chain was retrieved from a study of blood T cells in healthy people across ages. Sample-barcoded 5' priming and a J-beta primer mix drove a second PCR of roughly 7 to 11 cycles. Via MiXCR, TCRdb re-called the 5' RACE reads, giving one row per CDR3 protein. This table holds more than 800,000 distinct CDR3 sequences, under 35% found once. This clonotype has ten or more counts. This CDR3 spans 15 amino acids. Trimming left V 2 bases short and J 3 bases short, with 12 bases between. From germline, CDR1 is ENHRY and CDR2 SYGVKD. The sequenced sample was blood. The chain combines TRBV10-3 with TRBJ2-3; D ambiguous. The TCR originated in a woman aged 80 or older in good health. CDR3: CAISELDLGTDTQYF. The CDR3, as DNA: TGTGCCATCAGTGAGCTTGATCTGGGGACAGATACGCAGTATTTT.